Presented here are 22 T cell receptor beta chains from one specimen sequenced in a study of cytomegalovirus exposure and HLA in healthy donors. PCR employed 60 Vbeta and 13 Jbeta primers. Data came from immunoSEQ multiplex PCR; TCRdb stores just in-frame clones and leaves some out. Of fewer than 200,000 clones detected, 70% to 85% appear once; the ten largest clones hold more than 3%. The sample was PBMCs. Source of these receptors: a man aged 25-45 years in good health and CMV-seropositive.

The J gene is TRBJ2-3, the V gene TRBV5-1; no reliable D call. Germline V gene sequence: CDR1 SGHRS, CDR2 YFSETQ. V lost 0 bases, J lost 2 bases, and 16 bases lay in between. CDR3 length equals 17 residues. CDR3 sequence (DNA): TGCGCCAGCAGCTTGGAGGTAGGAGCTTCATTCACAGATACGCAGTATTTT. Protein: CASSLEVGASFTDTQYF.

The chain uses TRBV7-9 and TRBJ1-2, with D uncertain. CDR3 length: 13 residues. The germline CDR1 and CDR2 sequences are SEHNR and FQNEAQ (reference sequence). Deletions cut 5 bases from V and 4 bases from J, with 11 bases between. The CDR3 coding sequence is TGTGCCAGCAGCGGGGAGTGGCTCTATGGCTACACCTTC. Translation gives CASSGEWLYGYTF.

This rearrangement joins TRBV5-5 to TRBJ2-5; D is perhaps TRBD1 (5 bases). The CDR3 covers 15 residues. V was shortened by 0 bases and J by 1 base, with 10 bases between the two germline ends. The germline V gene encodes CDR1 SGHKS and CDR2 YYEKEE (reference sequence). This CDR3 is CASSLGWGSQETQYF. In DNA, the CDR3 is TGTGCCAGCAGCTTGGGGTGGGGCAGCCAAGAGACCCAGTACTTC.

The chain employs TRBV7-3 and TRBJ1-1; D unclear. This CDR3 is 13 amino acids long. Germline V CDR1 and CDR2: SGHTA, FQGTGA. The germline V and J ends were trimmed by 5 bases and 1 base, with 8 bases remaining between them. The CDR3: CASSQAGNTEAFF. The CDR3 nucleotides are TGTGCCAGCAGCCAAGCGGGGAACACTGAAGCTTTCTTT.

CDR3: CASSLTSGAYEQYF. DNA of the CDR3: TGCGCCAGCAGCTTGACTAGCGGGGCCTACGAGCAGTACTTC. V usage is TRBV5-1 and J usage is TRBJ2-7; TRBD2 matches at 10 bases. The CDR3 length is 14 residues. V shed 1 base, J shed 2 bases, and the junction held 0 bases outside the gene matches. CDR1 is SGHRS and CDR2 is YFSETQ in the germline V gene.

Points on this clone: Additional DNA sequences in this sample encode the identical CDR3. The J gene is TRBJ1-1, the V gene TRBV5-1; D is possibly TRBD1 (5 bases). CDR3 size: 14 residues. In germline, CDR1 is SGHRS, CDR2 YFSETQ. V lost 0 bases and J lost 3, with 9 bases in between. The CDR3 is CASSLVPGDTEAFF. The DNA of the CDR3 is TGCGCCAGCAGCTTGGTCCCGGGGGACACTGAAGCTTTCTTT.

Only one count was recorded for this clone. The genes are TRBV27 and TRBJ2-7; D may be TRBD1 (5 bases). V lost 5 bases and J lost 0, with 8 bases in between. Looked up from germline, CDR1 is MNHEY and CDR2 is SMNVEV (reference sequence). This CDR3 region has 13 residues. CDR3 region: CASSPDTSYEQYF. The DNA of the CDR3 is TGTGCCAGCAGTCCGGACACCTCCTACGAGCAGTACTTC.

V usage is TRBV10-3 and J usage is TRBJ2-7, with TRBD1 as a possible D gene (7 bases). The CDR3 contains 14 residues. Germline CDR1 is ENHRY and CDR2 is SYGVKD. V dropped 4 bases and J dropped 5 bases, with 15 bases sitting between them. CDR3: CAISGRQGGDEQYF. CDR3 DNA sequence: TGTGCCATCAGTGGAAGACAGGGAGGCGACGAGCAGTACTTC.

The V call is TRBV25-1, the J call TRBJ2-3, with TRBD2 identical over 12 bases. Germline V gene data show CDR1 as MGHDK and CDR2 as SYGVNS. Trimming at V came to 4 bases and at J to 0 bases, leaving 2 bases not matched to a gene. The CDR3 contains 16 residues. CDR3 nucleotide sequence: TGTGCCAGCAGTGCTGGACTAGCGGGGAGCACAGATACGCAGTATTTT. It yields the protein CASSAGLAGSTDTQYF.

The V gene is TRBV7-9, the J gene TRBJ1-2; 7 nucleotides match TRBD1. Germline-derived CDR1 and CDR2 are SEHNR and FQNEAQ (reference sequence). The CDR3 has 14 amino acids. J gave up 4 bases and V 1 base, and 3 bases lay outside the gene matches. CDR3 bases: TGTGCCAGCAGCTTAGGGACAGGCGTCTATGGCTACACCTTC. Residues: CASSLGTGVYGYTF. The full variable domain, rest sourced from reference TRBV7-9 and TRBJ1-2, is DTGVSQNPRHKITKRGQNVTFRCDPISEHNRLYWYRQTLGQGPEFLTYFQNEAQLEKSRLLSDRFSAERPKGSFSTLEIQRTEQGDSAMYLCASSLGTGVYGYTFGSGTRLTVV.

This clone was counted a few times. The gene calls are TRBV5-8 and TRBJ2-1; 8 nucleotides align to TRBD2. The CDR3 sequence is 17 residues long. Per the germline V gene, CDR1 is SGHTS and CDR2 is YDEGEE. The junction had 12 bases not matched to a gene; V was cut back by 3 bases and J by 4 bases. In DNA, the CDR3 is TGTGCCAGCAGCTGGCAACCCACTAGCGGTCAGTACAATGAGCAGTTCTTC. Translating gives CASSWQPTSGQYNEQFF.

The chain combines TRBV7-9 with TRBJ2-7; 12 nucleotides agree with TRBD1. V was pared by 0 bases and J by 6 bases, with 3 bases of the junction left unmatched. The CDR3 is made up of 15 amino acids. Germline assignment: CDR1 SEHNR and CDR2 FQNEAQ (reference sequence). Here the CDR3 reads CASSLAGTGGFEQYF. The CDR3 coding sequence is TGTGCCAGCAGCTTAGCAGGGACAGGGGGCTTCGAGCAGTACTTC.

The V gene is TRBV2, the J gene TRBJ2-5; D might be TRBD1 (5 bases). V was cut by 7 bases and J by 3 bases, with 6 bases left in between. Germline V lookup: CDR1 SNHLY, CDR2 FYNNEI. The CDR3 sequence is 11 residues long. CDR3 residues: CASTREETQYF. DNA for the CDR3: TGTGCCAGCACCAGGGAAGAGACCCAGTACTTC.

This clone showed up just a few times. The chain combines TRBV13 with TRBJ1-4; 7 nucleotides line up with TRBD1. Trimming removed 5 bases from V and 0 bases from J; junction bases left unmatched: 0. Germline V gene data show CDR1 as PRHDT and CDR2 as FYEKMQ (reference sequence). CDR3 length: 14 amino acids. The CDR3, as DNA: TGTGCCAGCAGCCAGGGGGCAACTAATGAAAAACTGTTTTTT. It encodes CASSQGATNEKLFF. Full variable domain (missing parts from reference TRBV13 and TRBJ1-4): AAGVIQSPRHLIKEKRETATLKCYPIPRHDTVYWYQQGPGQDPQFLISFYEKMQSDKGSIPDRFSAQQFSDYHSELNMSSLELGDSALYFCASSQGATNEKLFFGSGTQLSVL.

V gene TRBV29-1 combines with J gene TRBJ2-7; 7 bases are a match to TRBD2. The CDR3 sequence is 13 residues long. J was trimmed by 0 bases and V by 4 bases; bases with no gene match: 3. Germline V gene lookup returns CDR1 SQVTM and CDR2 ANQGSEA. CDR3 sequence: CSVGLANSYEQYF. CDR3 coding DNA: TGCAGCGTTGGACTAGCCAACTCCTACGAGCAGTACTTC.

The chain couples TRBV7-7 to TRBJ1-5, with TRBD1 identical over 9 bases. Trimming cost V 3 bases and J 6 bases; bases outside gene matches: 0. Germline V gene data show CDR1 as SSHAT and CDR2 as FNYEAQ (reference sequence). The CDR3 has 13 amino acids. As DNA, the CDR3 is TGTGCCAGCAGCTTGGACAGGGGTCAGCCCCAGCATTTT. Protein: CASSLDRGQPQHF.

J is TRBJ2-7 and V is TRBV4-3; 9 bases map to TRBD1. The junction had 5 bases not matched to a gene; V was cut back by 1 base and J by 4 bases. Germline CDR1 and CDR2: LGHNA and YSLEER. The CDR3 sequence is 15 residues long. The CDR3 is CASSQVSGQGYEQYF. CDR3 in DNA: TGCGCCAGCAGCCAAGTCTCAGGACAGGGGTACGAGCAGTACTTC.

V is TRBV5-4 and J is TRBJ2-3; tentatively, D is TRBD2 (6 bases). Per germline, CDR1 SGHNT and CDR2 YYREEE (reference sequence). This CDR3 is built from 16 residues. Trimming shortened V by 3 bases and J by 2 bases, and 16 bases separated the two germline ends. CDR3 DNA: TGTGCCAGCAGCTCGAACGGGGGAATCCACACAGATACGCAGTATTTT. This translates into CASSSNGGIHTDTQYF.

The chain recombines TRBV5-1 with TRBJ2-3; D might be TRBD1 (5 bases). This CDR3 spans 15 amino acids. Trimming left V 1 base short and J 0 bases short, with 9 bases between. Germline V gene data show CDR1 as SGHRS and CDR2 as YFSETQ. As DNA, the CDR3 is TGCGCCAGCAGCTTGAGGGGCTCTAGCACAGATACGCAGTATTTT. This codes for CASSLRGSSTDTQYF. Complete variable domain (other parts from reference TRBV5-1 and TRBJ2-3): KAGVTQTPRYLIKTRGQQVTLSCSPISGHRSVSWYQQTPGQGLQFLFEYFSETQRNKGNFPGRFSGRQFSNSRSEMNVSTLELGDSALYLCASSLRGSSTDTQYFGPGTRLTVL.

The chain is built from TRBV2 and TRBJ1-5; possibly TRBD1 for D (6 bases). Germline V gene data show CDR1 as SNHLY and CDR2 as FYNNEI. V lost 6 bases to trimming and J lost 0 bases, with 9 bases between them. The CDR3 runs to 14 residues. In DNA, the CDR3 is TGTGCCAGCAGGCGGACAGCTAGCAATCAGCCCCAGCATTTT. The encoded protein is CASRRTASNQPQHF.

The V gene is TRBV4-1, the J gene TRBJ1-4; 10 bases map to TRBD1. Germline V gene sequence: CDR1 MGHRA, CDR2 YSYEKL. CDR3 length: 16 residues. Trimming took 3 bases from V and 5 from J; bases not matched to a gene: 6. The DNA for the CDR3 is TGCGCCAGCAGCCACCTCCGGGGACAGGGGAATGAAAAACTGTTTTTT. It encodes CASSHLRGQGNEKLFF.

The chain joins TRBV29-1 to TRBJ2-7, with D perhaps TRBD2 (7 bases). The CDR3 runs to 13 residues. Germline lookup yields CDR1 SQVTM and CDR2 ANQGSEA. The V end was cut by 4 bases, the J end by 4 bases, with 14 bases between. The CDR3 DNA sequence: TGCAGCGTTGTATGGGGGGGGCCGTACGAGCAGTACTTC. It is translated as CSVVWGGPYEQYF.